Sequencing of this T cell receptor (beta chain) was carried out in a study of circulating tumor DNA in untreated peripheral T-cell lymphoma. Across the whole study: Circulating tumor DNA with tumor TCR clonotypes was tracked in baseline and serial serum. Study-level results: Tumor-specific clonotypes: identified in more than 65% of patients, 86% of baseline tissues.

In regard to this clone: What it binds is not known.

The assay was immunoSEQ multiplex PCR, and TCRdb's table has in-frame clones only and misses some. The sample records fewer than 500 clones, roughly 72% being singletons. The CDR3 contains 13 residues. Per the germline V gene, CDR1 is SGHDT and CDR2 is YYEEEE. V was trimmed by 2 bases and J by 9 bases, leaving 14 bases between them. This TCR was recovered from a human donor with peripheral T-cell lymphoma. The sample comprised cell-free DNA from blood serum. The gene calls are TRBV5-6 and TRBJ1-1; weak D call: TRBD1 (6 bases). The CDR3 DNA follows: TGTGCCAGCAGCTTTGTCAGGGGTGTTCAAGCTTTCTTT. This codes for CASSFVRGVQAFF. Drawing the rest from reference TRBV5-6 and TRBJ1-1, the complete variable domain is DAGVTQSPTHLIKTRGQQVTLRCSPKSGHDTVSWYQQALGQGPQFIFQYYEEEERQRGNFPDRFSGHQFPNYSSELNVNALLLGDSALYLCASSFVRGVQAFFGQGTRLTVV.